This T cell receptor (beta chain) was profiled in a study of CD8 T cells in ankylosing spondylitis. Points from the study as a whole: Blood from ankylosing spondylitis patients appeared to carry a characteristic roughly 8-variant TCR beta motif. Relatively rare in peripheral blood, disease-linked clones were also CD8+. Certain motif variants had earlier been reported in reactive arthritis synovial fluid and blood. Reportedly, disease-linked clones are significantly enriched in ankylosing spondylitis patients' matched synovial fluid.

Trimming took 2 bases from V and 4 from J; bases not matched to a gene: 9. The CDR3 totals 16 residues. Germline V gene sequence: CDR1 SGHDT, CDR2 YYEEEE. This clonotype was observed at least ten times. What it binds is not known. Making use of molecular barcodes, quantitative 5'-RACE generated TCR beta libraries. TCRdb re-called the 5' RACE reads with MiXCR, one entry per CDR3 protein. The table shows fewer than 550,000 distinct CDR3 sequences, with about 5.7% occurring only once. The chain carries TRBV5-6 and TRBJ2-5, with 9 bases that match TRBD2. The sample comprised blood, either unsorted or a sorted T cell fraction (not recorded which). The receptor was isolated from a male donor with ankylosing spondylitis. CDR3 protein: CASSFDLAGVLETQYF. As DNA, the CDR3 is TGTGCCAGCAGCTTTGATTTAGCGGGAGTCTTAGAGACCCAGTACTTC.